Following are 23 T cell receptor beta chains from one sample sequenced in a study of T-cell memory formation after mild COVID-19. Via MiXCR, TCRdb re-called the 5' RACE reads, giving one row per CDR3 protein. The table shows 430,000 or so distinct CDR3 sequences, with around 27% occurring only once. Sequencing input: PBMCs or a T cell subset sorted from them (not recorded which). These receptor sequences come from an adult woman who had mild COVID-19 (a few samples of this study predate the infection). Cell type and time point are not known.

V and J are TRBV6-5 and TRBJ1-2; D gene unclear. This CDR3 comprises 15 residues. Germline-derived CDR1 and CDR2 are MNHEY and SVGAGI. Trimming removed 1 base from V and 1 base from J, with 10 bases in between. The CDR3 region is CASSYLDGINYGYTF. CDR3 DNA sequence: TGTGCCAGCAGTTACTTGGACGGGATTAACTATGGCTACACCTTC.

The chain joins TRBV3-1 to TRBJ1-2; a possible D gene is TRBD1 (5 bases). This CDR3 is built from 14 residues. In germline, CDR1 is LGHDT, CDR2 YNNKEL (reference sequence). With 0 bases removed from V and 8 bases from J, the gap between germline ends came to 13 bases. DNA for the CDR3: TGTGCCAGCAGCCAAGATGGGGGTTTGCGGGGCTACACCTTC. Translating it yields CASSQDGGLRGYTF.

This clonotype was detected a few times. This rearrangement joins TRBV7-2 to TRBJ2-7, with D hard to call. Germline CDR1 SGHTA, CDR2 FQGNSA. This CDR3 contains 12 residues. The V end lost 5 bases, the J end lost 3 bases, and 8 bases lay between the germline ends. In DNA, the CDR3 is TGTGCCAGCAGCCCCATCCGCTACGAGCAGTACTTC. This encodes CASSPIRYEQYF.

In this sample, this clonotype turned up a few times. The chain carries TRBV7-3 and TRBJ2-3, with D possibly being TRBD2 (5 bases). The CDR3 extends over 14 amino acids. Trimming shortened V by 4 bases and J by 1 base, and 9 bases separated the two germline ends. CDR1 is SGHTA and CDR2 is FQGTGA in the germline V gene. CDR3 DNA: TGTGCCAGCAGCTCGTATAGCGGCACAGATACGCAGTATTTT. Protein: CASSSYSGTDTQYF.

The chain is built from TRBV7-3 and TRBJ2-6; D is unclear. V was clipped by 5 bases and J by 0 bases, with 11 bases between them. The germline gives CDR1 SGHTA, CDR2 FQGTGA. The CDR3 has 16 amino acids. The CDR3 sequence: CASSGLHLSGANVLTF. CDR3 nucleotides: TGTGCCAGCAGCGGGTTACACCTCTCTGGGGCCAACGTCCTGACTTTC.

This chain uses TRBV20-1 with TRBJ2-7; D unresolved. The CDR3 is 14 residues long. Trimming pared 4 bases from V and 2 bases from J, leaving 15 bases between. Germline CDR1 reads DFQATT; CDR2 reads SNEGSKA (reference sequence). The CDR3 loop is CSAIGAQKTYEQYF. CDR3 sequence (DNA): TGCAGTGCTATCGGAGCTCAGAAAACCTACGAGCAGTACTTC.

The V and J genes are TRBV10-3 and TRBJ1-2; D is undetermined. There are 13 residues in the CDR3. The germline V gene encodes CDR1 ENHRY and CDR2 SYGVKD. V dropped 2 bases and J dropped 1 base, with 5 bases sitting between them. The CDR3 bases are TGTGCCATCAGTGAGCGAAGTAACTATGGCTACACCTTC. This sequence encodes CAISERSNYGYTF.

The chain employs TRBV24-1 and TRBJ2-2; tentative D call: TRBD2 (5 bases). The ends were cut back, 8 bases at V and 5 bases at J, with 32 bases in the middle. From germline, CDR1 is KGHDR and CDR2 SFDVKD. This CDR3 has 20 amino acids. The CDR3 loop is CATTLTSGLRHGIKTGELFF. CDR3 in DNA: TGTGCCACCACCCTAACGTCCGGACTCCGACATGGGATAAAAACCGGGGAGCTGTTTTTT.

In its sample, this clonotype was seen a few times. The genes are TRBV14 and TRBJ2-2; perhaps TRBD2 as D (6 bases). Germline values: CDR1 SGHDN, CDR2 FVKESK. CDR3 length equals 15 residues. Trimming removed 4 bases from V and 3 bases from J, with 12 bases in between. CDR3 coding DNA: TGTGCCAGCAGCCTCGAAGGAGGGGACACCGGGGAGCTGTTTTTT. It encodes CASSLEGGDTGELFF. The variable domain in full, with the rest retrieved from reference TRBV14 and TRBJ2-2, is EAGVTQFPSHSVIEKGQTVTLRCDPISGHDNLYWYRRVMGKEIKFLLHFVKESKQDESGMPNNRFLAERTGGTYSTLKVQPAELEDSGVYFCASSLEGGDTGELFFGEGSRLTVL.

This rearrangement joins TRBV5-1 to TRBJ2-3; 7 bases are a match to TRBD1. Germline loops: CDR1 SGHRS, CDR2 YFSETQ. The CDR3 is 15 residues long. With 4 bases clipped from V and 4 bases from J, the junction kept 9 bases outside the gene matches. For the CDR3, the DNA is TGCGCCAGCAGCCCGACAGGGTACCCTCCAGATACGCAGTATTTT. Translating it yields CASSPTGYPPDTQYF.

This clonotype was detected a few times. V gene TRBV5-1 combines with J gene TRBJ2-7; D might be TRBD1 or TRBD2, each matching 6 bases. Germline CDR1 reads SGHRS; CDR2 reads YFSETQ. The CDR3 consists of 14 residues. Trimming pared 4 bases from V and 4 bases from J, leaving 15 bases between. The CDR3 bases are TGCGCCAGCAGCGGCCCGGGGGCGGGGTACGAGCAGTACTTC. Translated: CASSGPGAGYEQYF.

The rearrangement joins TRBV5-1 to TRBJ2-2; D perhaps matches TRBD1 (6 bases). Germline CDR1 and CDR2: SGHRS and YFSETQ. Trimming left V 4 bases short and J 1 base short, with 14 bases between. The CDR3 runs to 16 residues. In DNA, the CDR3 is TGCGCCAGCAGCGCAGGGGTCTTGGAGAACACCGGGGAGCTGTTTTTT. This translates into CASSAGVLENTGELFF.

CDR3 loop: CASSLDRGRFTF. CDR3 bases: TGCGCCAGCAGCTTGGACAGGGGAAGATTCACCTTC. The chain is built from TRBV5-1 and TRBJ1-2, with 7 bases that match TRBD1. CDR3 length: 12 amino acids. V shed 0 bases and J 13 bases; nucleotides not matched to a gene: 6. Germline CDR1 reads SGHRS; CDR2 reads YFSETQ.

A single count supports this clonotype. V and J are TRBV6-5 and TRBJ2-7; D gene unclear. The CDR3 contains 13 residues. Trimming shortened V by 4 bases and J by 2 bases, and 9 bases separated the two germline ends. Germline lookup yields CDR1 MNHEY and CDR2 SVGAGI. This CDR3 is CASSWTAAYEQYF. In DNA form, the CDR3 reads TGTGCCAGCAGTTGGACGGCGGCCTACGAGCAGTACTTC.

The rearrangement links TRBV24-1 to TRBJ1-2; a possible D gene is TRBD1 (5 bases). Trimming pared 3 bases from V and 8 bases from J, leaving 9 bases between. The CDR3 is made up of 12 amino acids. In germline, CDR1 is KGHDR, CDR2 SFDVKD. In nucleotides, the CDR3 is TGTGCCACCAGTGATATTGGGGACGGCTACACCTTC. Its translation is CATSDIGDGYTF.

The chain couples TRBV5-1 to TRBJ2-7, with 10 bases identical to TRBD1. Germline V gene sequence: CDR1 SGHRS, CDR2 YFSETQ. The ends lost 2 bases at V and 2 bases at J; junction bases unmatched: 4. This CDR3 has 15 residues. CDR3 bases: TGCGCCAGCAGCTTAAGGGGACAGGGGCCCTACGAGCAGTACTTC. Translating gives CASSLRGQGPYEQYF.

This clonotype was observed a few times. The chain combines TRBV6-5 with TRBJ2-1; TRBD2 might be the D (5 bases). CDR1 and CDR2 from the germline V gene are MNHEY and SVGAGI. Trimming stripped 2 bases from V and 2 bases from J, with 10 bases between. The CDR3 consists of 15 residues. CDR3 region: CASSYEGQPYNEQFF. The CDR3 DNA reads as TGTGCCAGCAGTTACGAGGGCCAACCCTACAATGAGCAGTTCTTC.

The chain couples TRBV6-5 to TRBJ1-5; possibly TRBD1 for D (6 bases). Trimming removed 0 bases from V and 2 bases from J, with 14 bases in between. CDR1 and CDR2 from the germline V gene are MNHEY and SVGAGI. The CDR3 is made up of 17 amino acids. CDR3 sequence (DNA): TGTGCCAGCAGTTACTCGAGGTGGGGGGCTGGCAATCAGCCCCAGCATTTT. It codes for CASSYSRWGAGNQPQHF.

This clonotype showed up just a few times. The rearrangement uses TRBV7-9 and TRBJ2-1, with unresolved D. The CDR3 spans 13 residues. The germline V gene encodes CDR1 SEHNR and CDR2 FQNEAQ (reference sequence). Trimming took 0 bases from V and 8 from J, leaving 8 bases between them. CDR3: CASSLAQTDEQFF. The CDR3 nucleotides read TGTGCCAGCAGCTTAGCGCAGACCGATGAGCAGTTCTTC.

This clonotype was observed a few times. The rearrangement joins TRBV24-1 to TRBJ1-5; D is unclear. CDR3 length: 14 amino acids. Per germline, CDR1 KGHDR and CDR2 SFDVKD. V lost 4 bases to trimming and J lost 9 bases, with 15 bases between them. The CDR3 DNA reads TGTGCCACCAGTGACGCGGGCGGGCTTCGGCCCCAGCATTTT. Translated, it gives CATSDAGGLRPQHF.

In this sample, this clonotype turned up a few times. This sequence joins TRBV7-6 and TRBJ2-2; 10 bases match TRBD2. In germline, CDR1 is SGHVS, CDR2 FNYEAQ. The V gene end was trimmed by 3 bases and the J gene end by 7 bases; junction bases not matched to a gene: 8. CDR3 length: 16 residues. CDR3 amino acids: CASSFPPSSGGGELFF. The CDR3 DNA reads TGTGCCAGCAGCTTTCCCCCATCTAGCGGGGGCGGGGAGCTGTTTTTT.

This chain links TRBV7-2 with TRBJ2-1; 8 bases are shared with TRBD1. This CDR3 is built from 16 residues. Trimming removed 5 bases from V and 4 bases from J; junction bases left unmatched: 10. In germline, CDR1 is SGHTA, CDR2 FQGNSA. Written as DNA, the CDR3 is TGTGCCAGCAGCCCCGGACAGGGCAAGGGATACAATGAGCAGTTCTTC. As protein: CASSPGQGKGYNEQFF.

The chain has TRBV20-1 and TRBJ2-7; 8 bases map to TRBD1. Germline trimming cut 5 bases from V and 1 base from J; bases unmatched to any gene: 7. This CDR3 is 14 amino acids long. Germline CDR1 and CDR2: DFQATT and SNEGSKA (reference sequence). The chain's CDR3 is CSAQGTGKSYEQYF. Written as DNA, the CDR3 is TGCAGTGCTCAAGGGACAGGAAAATCCTACGAGCAGTACTTC.